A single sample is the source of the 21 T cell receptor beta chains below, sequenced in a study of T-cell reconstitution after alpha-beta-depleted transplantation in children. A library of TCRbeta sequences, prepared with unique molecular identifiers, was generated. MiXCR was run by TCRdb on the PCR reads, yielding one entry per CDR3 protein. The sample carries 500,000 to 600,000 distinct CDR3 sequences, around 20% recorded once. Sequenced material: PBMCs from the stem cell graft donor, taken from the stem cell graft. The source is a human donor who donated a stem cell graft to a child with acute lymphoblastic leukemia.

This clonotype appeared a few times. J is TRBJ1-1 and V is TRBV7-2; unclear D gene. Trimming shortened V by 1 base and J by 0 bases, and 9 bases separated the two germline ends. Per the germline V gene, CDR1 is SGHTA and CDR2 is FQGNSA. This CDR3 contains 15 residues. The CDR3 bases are TGTGCCAGCAGCTTAGGTGGCAGGCTGAACACTGAAGCTTTCTTT. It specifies CASSLGGRLNTEAFF.

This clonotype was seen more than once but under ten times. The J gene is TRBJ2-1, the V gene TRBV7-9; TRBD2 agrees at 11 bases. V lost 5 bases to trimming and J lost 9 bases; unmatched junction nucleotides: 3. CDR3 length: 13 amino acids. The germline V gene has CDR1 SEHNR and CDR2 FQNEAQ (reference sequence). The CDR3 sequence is CASSPGLAGEQFF. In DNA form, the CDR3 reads TGTGCCAGCAGCCCCGGACTAGCGGGTGAGCAGTTCTTC.

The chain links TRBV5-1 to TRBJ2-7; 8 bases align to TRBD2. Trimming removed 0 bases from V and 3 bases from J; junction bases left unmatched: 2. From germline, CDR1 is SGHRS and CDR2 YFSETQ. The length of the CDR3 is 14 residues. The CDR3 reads CASSLALADYEQYF. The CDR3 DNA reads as TGCGCCAGCAGCTTGGCACTAGCGGACTACGAGCAGTACTTC.

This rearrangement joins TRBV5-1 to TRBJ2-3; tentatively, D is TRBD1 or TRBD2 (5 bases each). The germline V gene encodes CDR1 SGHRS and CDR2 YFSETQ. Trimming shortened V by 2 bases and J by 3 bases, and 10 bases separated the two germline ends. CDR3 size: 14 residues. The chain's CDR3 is CASSFWDPTDTQYF. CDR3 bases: TGCGCCAGCAGCTTTTGGGACCCGACAGATACGCAGTATTTT.

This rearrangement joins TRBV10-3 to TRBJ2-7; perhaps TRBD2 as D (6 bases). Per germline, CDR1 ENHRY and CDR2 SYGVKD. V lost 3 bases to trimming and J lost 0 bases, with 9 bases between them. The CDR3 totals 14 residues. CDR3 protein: CAISDPGASYEQYF. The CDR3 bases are TGTGCCATCAGTGACCCGGGAGCCTCCTACGAGCAGTACTTC.

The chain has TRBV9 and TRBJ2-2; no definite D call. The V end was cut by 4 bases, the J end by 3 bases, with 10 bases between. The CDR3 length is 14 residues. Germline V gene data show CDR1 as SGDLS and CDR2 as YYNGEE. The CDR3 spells CASSRRSYTGELFF. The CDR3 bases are TGTGCCAGCAGCCGCAGGTCTTACACCGGGGAGCTGTTTTTT.

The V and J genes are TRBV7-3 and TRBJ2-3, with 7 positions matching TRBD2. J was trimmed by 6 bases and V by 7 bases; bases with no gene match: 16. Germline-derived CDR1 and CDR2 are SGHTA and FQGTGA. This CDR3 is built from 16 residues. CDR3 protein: CASTSPGEAGEDTQYF. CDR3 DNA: TGTGCCAGCACCTCGCCGGGGGAGGCGGGGGAGGATACGCAGTATTTT.

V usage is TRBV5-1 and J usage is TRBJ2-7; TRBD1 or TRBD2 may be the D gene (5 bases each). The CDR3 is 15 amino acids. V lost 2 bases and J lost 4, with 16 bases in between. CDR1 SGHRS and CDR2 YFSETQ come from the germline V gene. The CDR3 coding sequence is TGCGCCAGCAGCTTCTGGGACGGAGGTGCGTACGAGCAGTACTTC. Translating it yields CASSFWDGGAYEQYF.

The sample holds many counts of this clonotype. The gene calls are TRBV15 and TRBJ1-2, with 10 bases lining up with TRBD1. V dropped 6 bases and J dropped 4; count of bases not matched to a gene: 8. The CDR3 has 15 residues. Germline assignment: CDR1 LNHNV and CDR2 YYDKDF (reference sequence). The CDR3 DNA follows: TGTGCCACCAGGGACAGGGGGTCCGCTAGCTATGGCTACACCTTC. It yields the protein CATRDRGSASYGYTF.

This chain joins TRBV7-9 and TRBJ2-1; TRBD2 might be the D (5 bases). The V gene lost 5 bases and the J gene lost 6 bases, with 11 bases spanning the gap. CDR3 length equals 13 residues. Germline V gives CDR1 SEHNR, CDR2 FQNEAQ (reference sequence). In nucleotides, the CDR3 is TGTGCCAGCAGCATTTTCGAGGGCAATGAGCAGTTCTTC. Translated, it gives CASSIFEGNEQFF. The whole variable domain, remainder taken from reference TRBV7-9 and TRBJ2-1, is DTGVSQNPRHKITKRGQNVTFRCDPISEHNRLYWYRQTLGQGPEFLTYFQNEAQLEKSRLLSDRFSAERPKGSFSTLEIQRTEQGDSAMYLCASSIFEGNEQFFGPGTRLTVL.

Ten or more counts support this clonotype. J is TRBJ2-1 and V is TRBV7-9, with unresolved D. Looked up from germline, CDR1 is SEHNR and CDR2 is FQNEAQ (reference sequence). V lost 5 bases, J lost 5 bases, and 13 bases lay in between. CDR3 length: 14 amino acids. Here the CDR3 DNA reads TGTGCCAGCAGCCTCCTGAGGCTCAACAATGAGCAGTTCTTC. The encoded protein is CASSLLRLNNEQFF.

CDR3 DNA: TGCAGCGTTGAAGGGGGACAGGGCTCCTACGAGCAGTACTTC. The encoded protein is CSVEGGQGSYEQYF. This rearrangement joins TRBV29-1 to TRBJ2-7; 9 nucleotides agree with TRBD1. The CDR3 extends over 14 amino acids. Germline trimming cut 1 base from V and 0 bases from J; bases unmatched to any gene: 1. Germline V gene sequence: CDR1 SQVTM, CDR2 ANQGSEA.

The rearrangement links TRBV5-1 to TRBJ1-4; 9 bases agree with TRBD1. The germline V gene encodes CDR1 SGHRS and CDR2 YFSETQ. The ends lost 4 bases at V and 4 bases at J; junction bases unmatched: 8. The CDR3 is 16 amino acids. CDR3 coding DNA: TGCGCCAGCAGCACCACCCCGACAGGGGGTAATGAAAAACTGTTTTTT. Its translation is CASSTTPTGGNEKLFF.

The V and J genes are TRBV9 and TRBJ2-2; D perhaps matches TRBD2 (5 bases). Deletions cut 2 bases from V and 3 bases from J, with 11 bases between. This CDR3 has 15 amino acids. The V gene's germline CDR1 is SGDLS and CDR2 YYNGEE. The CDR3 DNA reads TGTGCCAGCAGCGTGGAGGACTTCGACACCGGGGAGCTGTTTTTT. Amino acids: CASSVEDFDTGELFF.

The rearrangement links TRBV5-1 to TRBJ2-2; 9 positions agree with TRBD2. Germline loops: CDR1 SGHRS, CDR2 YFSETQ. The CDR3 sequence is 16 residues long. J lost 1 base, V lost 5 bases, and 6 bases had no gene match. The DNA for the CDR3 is TGCGCCAGCAGATCGACGACTAGCGGGAACACCGGGGAGCTGTTTTTT. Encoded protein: CASRSTTSGNTGELFF. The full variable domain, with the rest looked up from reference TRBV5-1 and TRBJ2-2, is KAGVTQTPRYLIKTRGQQVTLSCSPISGHRSVSWYQQTPGQGLQFLFEYFSETQRNKGNFPGRFSGRQFSNSRSEMNVSTLELGDSALYLCASRSTTSGNTGELFFGEGSRLTVL.

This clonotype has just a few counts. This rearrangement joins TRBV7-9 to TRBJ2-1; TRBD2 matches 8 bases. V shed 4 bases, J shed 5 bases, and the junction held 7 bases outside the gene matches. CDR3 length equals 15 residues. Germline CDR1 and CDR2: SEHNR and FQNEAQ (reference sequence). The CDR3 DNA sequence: TGTGCCAGCAGCTCAAGCGGGAGTCTTAACAATGAGCAGTTCTTC. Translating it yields CASSSSGSLNNEQFF.

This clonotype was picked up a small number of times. CDR3 protein: CASSMDQKTQYF. For the CDR3, the DNA is TGCGCCAGCAGCATGGACCAGAAGACCCAGTACTTC. The chain uses TRBV5-1 and TRBJ2-5; D ambiguous. The germline CDR1 and CDR2 sequences are SGHRS and YFSETQ. V was cut by 4 bases and J by 6 bases, with 10 bases left in between. CDR3 length: 12 amino acids.

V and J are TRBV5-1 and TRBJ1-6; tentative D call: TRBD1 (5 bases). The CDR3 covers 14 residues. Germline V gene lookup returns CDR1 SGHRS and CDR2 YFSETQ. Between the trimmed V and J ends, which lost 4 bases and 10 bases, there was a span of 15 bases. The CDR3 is CASSGGGMSSPLHF. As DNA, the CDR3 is TGCGCCAGCAGCGGGGGGGGTATGAGCTCACCCCTCCACTTT.

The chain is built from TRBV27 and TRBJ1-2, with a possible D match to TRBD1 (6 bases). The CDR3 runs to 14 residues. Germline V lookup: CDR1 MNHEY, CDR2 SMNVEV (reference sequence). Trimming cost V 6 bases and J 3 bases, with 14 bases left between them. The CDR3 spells CASSQGFSDYGYTF. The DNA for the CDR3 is TGTGCCAGCAGCCAGGGGTTTAGTGACTATGGCTACACCTTC.

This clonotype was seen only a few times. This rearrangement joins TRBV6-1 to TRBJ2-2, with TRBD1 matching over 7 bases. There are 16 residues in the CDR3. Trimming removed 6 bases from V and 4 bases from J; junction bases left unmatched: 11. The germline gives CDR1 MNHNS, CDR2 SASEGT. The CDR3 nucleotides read TGTGCCAGCAGCCACAGACAGGGCACGGCCACCGGGGAGCTGTTTTTT. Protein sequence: CASSHRQGTATGELFF.

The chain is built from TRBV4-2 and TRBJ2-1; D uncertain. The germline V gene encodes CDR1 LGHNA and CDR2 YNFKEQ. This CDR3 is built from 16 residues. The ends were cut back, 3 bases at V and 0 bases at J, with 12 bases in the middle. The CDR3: CASSQLGRSSYNEQFF. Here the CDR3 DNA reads TGTGCCAGCAGCCAGCTGGGCCGGAGCTCCTACAATGAGCAGTTCTTC.